This TCR beta chain originates from a study of shared T cell receptors in the human thymus. The CDR3 is 14 amino acids. Trimming stripped 7 bases from V and 5 bases from J, with 17 bases between. Germline V lookup: CDR1 LNHDA, CDR2 SQIVND (reference sequence). TCRdb's copy holds only in-frame clones and misses some; the assay was immunoSEQ multiplex PCR. The sample yields hundreds of thousands of clones, approximately 90% seen once. These data also formed part of another study, on human thymus T cells. Per that paper: In corrective heart surgery, resections were taken, and these provided the thymus tissue. Unrelated individuals had highly overlapping thymic repertoires, as reported in related research.

The rearrangement uses TRBV19 and TRBJ1-1, with D possibly matching TRBD1 (6 bases). Sample: thymocytes. The source is a boy younger than two with a congenital heart defect. This CDR3 is CASIPAGVRTEAFF. The CDR3 coding sequence is TGTGCCAGTATACCGGCAGGGGTAAGGACTGAAGCTTTCTTT.